The 18 T cell receptor beta chains in this list originate from one sample, sequenced in a study of blood T cell repertoires in COVID-19. Method: immunoSEQ multiplex PCR; TCRdb's copy keeps in-frame clones and lacks some. The repertoire has approximately 250,000 clones, 86% of them found once; the top ten carry 8.5% to 9%. The material sequenced was peripheral blood. Receptor source: a man aged 35-49 years with active or convalescent COVID-19.

The chain carries TRBV5-4 and TRBJ1-1; 7 bases are shared with TRBD1. Germline assignment: CDR1 SGHNT and CDR2 YYREEE (reference sequence). The CDR3 runs 16 residues. The J segment lost 1 base and the V segment lost 6 bases, leaving 12 bases of the junction unmatched. The CDR3 region has the DNA TGTGCCAGCACGGATCCCTCCGGGACAGCGAACACTGAAGCTTTCTTT. It is translated as CASTDPSGTANTEAFF.

The chain couples TRBV11-2 to TRBJ1-6, with D possibly being TRBD1 (6 bases). This CDR3 spans 13 amino acids. Trimming took off 5 bases at V and 14 bases at J, with 16 bases between the two ends. CDR1 is SGHAT, CDR2 FQNNGV, per germline. The CDR3: CASSPEGVWTLHF. The CDR3 nucleotides are TGTGCCAGCAGCCCCGAGGGGGTGTGGACCCTCCACTTT.

CDR3: CASRGSEAFF. In nucleotides, the CDR3 is TGCGCCAGCCGGGGGTCCGAAGCTTTCTTT. The chain couples TRBV4-1 to TRBJ1-1, with D maybe TRBD1 (5 bases). This CDR3 spans 10 amino acids. From germline, CDR1 is MGHRA and CDR2 YSYEKL. The V and J ends lost 8 bases and 8 bases respectively, with 9 bases between them.

The V call is TRBV10-3, the J call TRBJ2-2; the match to TRBD1 covers 9 bases. Germline V CDR1 and CDR2: ENHRY, SYGVKD. J lost 3 bases, V lost 6 bases, and 5 bases had no gene match. The CDR3 sequence is 15 residues long. CDR3 DNA sequence: TGTGCCATCAGGATGGGACAGGGCGACACCGGGGAGCTGTTTTTT. Translating gives CAIRMGQGDTGELFF.

V usage is TRBV6-5 and J usage is TRBJ2-5; a possible D gene is TRBD2 (7 bases). Germline V gene lookup returns CDR1 MNHEY and CDR2 SVGAGI. The CDR3 consists of 13 residues. Trimming cost V 8 bases and J 5 bases, with 15 bases left between them. The CDR3 region has the DNA TGTGCCAGCGAGATACAGGGAGGGGAGACCCAGTACTTC. Protein: CASEIQGGETQYF.

This sequence joins TRBV3-1 (or the pseudogene TRBV3-2) and TRBJ1-3; perhaps TRBD1 as D (6 bases). V was shortened by 4 bases and J by 4 bases, with 11 bases between the two germline ends. This CDR3 has 14 amino acids. Germline V gene lookup returns CDR1 LGHDT and CDR2 YNNKEL (reference sequence). The CDR3 nucleotides read TGTGCCAGCAGCCCGGACAGTATAGGAAACACCATATATTTT. Encoded protein: CASSPDSIGNTIYF.

The rearrangement joins TRBV7-9 to TRBJ1-2, with D perhaps TRBD1 (5 bases). The CDR3 loop spans 14 amino acids. V lost 5 bases to trimming and J lost 4 bases, with 14 bases between them. CDR1 and CDR2 from the germline V gene are SEHNR and FQNEAQ (reference sequence). The CDR3 protein is CASSPQGQAYGYTF. The CDR3 region has the DNA TGTGCCAGCAGCCCGCAGGGTCAGGCCTATGGCTACACCTTC.

The chain employs TRBV7-6 and TRBJ1-5; D may be TRBD1 (6 bases). There are 15 residues in the CDR3. V lost 2 bases to trimming and J lost 4 bases, with 12 bases between them. Germline-derived CDR1 and CDR2 are SGHVS and FNYEAQ. CDR3 sequence: CASSLTQGLNQPQHF. CDR3 nucleotide sequence: TGTGCCAGCAGCTTAACCCAGGGGTTGAATCAGCCCCAGCATTTT.

CDR3 sequence: CASSTGLGPNQPQHF. Here the CDR3 DNA reads TGTGCCAGCAGTACAGGGCTGGGGCCTAATCAGCCCCAGCATTTT. The chain recombines TRBV6-5 with TRBJ1-5; D is possibly TRBD1 (6 bases). Trimming left V 5 bases short and J 4 bases short, with 15 bases between. The CDR3 runs to 15 residues. Germline CDR1 reads MNHEY; CDR2 reads SVGAGI.

CDR3 amino acids: CAIKGTGGGGNTIYF. DNA for the CDR3: TGTGCCATCAAGGGTACAGGGGGCGGTGGAAACACCATATATTTT. This chain links TRBV10-3 with TRBJ1-3, with 9 nucleotides matching TRBD1. Trimming at V came to 7 bases and at J to 3 bases, leaving 7 bases not matched to a gene. This CDR3 comprises 15 residues. Germline CDR1 ENHRY, CDR2 SYGVKD.

This clone was seen only once. The CDR3 is CASSLTGGLSQETQYF. The CDR3 bases are TGTGCCAGCAGTTTAACGGGGGGGCTTTCGCAAGAGACCCAGTACTTC. The gene calls are TRBV9 and TRBJ2-5; 8 bases are shared with TRBD2. V dropped 5 bases and J dropped 2; count of bases not matched to a gene: 11. The germline CDR1 and CDR2 sequences are SGDLS and YYNGEE. CDR3 length: 16 residues. Full variable domain (outside the CDR3, taken from reference TRBV9 and TRBJ2-5): DSGVTQTPKHLITATGQRVTLRCSPRSGDLSVYWYQQSLDQGLQFLIQYYNGEERAKGNILERFSAQQFPDLHSELNLSSLELGDSALYFCASSLTGGLSQETQYFGPGTRLLVL.

Of note for this clone: The sample carries other DNA sequences with the same CDR3. CDR3 nucleotides: TGTGCCAGCAGCTTAGGTAGCCTCTCCTACAATGAGCAGTTCTTC. Translating gives CASSLGSLSYNEQFF. This rearrangement joins TRBV13 to TRBJ2-1; D is undetermined. The CDR3 is 15 amino acids. Per germline, CDR1 PRHDT and CDR2 FYEKMQ (reference sequence). V was pared by 0 bases and J by 0 bases, with 6 bases between.

This chain links TRBV10-2 with TRBJ1-1, with 7 positions matching TRBD1. Per the germline V gene, CDR1 is WSHSY and CDR2 is SAAADI. The junction had 5 bases not matched to a gene; V was cut back by 6 bases and J by 1 base. This CDR3 comprises 14 residues. In DNA, the CDR3 is TGCGCCAGCAGCCCCAACAGGGGGAACACTGAAGCTTTCTTT. This translates into CASSPNRGNTEAFF.

This rearrangement joins TRBV30 to TRBJ1-3; 7 bases map to TRBD1. The CDR3 has 16 residues. The V gene end was trimmed by 3 bases and the J gene end by 0 bases; junction bases not matched to a gene: 8. Per germline, CDR1 GTSNPN and CDR2 SVGIG (reference sequence). The DNA of the CDR3 is TGTGCCTGGAGAACCCCGGGACAGATCTCTGGAAACACCATATATTTT. Protein sequence: CAWRTPGQISGNTIYF.

The chain uses TRBV30 and TRBJ2-7; TRBD1 aligns across 8 bases. Germline assignment: CDR1 GTSNPN and CDR2 SVGIG (reference sequence). The ends lost 2 bases at V and 5 bases at J; junction bases unmatched: 8. The CDR3 consists of 14 residues. The CDR3 bases are TGTGCCTGGAGTCACCGACAGGGGTGGAACGAGCAGTACTTC. Translation gives CAWSHRQGWNEQYF. Drawing the rest from reference TRBV30 and TRBJ2-7, the complete variable domain is SQTIHQWPATLVQPVGSPLSLECTVEGTSNPNLYWYRQAAGRGLQLLFYSVGIGQISSEVPQNLSASRPQDRQFILSSKKLLLSDSGFYLCAWSHRQGWNEQYFGPGTRLTVT.

A few counts support this clone. Additional DNA sequences in this sample encode the identical CDR3. The chain uses TRBV5-1 and TRBJ1-3, with a weak D call TRBD1 (6 bases). The length of the CDR3 is 13 residues. Germline V lookup: CDR1 SGHRS, CDR2 YFSETQ. V lost 4 bases, J lost 4 bases, and 9 bases lay in between. The CDR3 spells CASSLGQGNTIYF. CDR3 DNA sequence: TGCGCCAGCAGCCTTGGACAGGGAAACACCATATATTTT.

The CDR3 loop is CASSLTSGGYEQFF. The CDR3 nucleotides are TGTGCCAGCAGCTTAACTAGCGGGGGGTATGAGCAGTTCTTC. The V call is TRBV7-9, the J call TRBJ2-1; TRBD2 matches at 12 bases. CDR3 length: 14 amino acids. Losses at the gene ends were 2 bases for V and 8 bases for J; bases not matched to a gene: 1. Germline loops: CDR1 SEHNR, CDR2 FQNEAQ (reference sequence).

The V call is TRBV11-1, the J call TRBJ2-7, with D uncertain. V lost 4 bases and J 7 bases, leaving 11 bases between the germline ends. This CDR3 region has 12 residues. Germline V lookup: CDR1 SGHAT, CDR2 FQDESV (reference sequence). CDR3 DNA: TGTGCCAGCAGCTCTCGACTGGGTGAGCAGTACTTC. Its protein is CASSSRLGEQYF.